This TCR beta chain is from a study of CD8 T cells in Susac syndrome. This clonotype appeared a single time. RNA was extracted with the RNeasy kit, and a quantity of roughly 0.5 to 1 ug was reverse transcribed using random hexamers. TCR beta CDR3 was amplified by immunoSEQ multiplex PCR. This amplification extended across 54 Vbeta and 13 Jbeta segments. TCRdb recomputed calls from the immunoSEQ multiplex PCR reads with MiXCR, one row per CDR3 protein. The sample consists of about 120,000 distinct CDR3 sequences, roughly 91% of them appearing once. V was pared by 5 bases and J by 4 bases, with 11 bases between. Per germline, CDR1 SQVTM and CDR2 ANQGSEA. This CDR3 contains 13 residues. Sequencing of TCR beta was undertaken in CD8+ and CD4+ T cells derived from blood. Healthy donors, matched for age and sex, constituted the control group.

The receptor was isolated from a human donor in good health. The chain is built from TRBV29-1 and TRBJ2-2; no clear D gene. Sequenced material: CD4+ T cells from PBMCs. The CDR3 DNA reads as TGCAGCGTTTCTGGTCAGACCACCGGGGAGCTGTTTTTT. This sequence encodes CSVSGQTTGELFF.